Presented here are 25 T cell receptor beta chains from one specimen sequenced in a study of T cells in Graves' hyperthyroidism and ophthalmopathy (dated by TCRdb to between 2018 and 2020). Receptors were amplified or captured by multiplex PCR. TCRdb names Illumina HiSeq 2000 as the instrument used. The TCR beta CDR3 regions were amplified from the RNA transcripts. The first round of RT-PCR for the TCR CDR3 was performed with the HTBI primer set and the Qiagen OneStep RT-PCR kit. TCRdb's own reprocessing of the public reads used fastp at Q25 and MiXCR and kept productive beta chains. For every CDR3 protein sequence, its rows merge into one entry that carries the most common genes and DNA. For this sample the table gives fewer than 200,000 distinct CDR3 sequences, of which 8% to 9.5% were detected only once. Of the sample, about 20% is held by the ten largest clones. Sequencing was performed on blood. These receptors were taken from a woman between 18 and 29 years old with Graves' hyperthyroidism that later progressed to Graves' ophthalmopathy.

Only a few counts were recorded for this clonotype. The chain carries TRBV4-2 and TRBJ1-3, with D tentatively TRBD1 (6 bases). The length of the CDR3 is 16 residues. Germline V gene data show CDR1 as LGHNA and CDR2 as YNFKEQ. V dropped 0 bases and J dropped 5 bases, with 14 bases sitting between them. CDR3 amino acids: CASSQDPPGARNTIYF. As DNA, the CDR3 is TGTGCCAGCAGCCAAGATCCCCCAGGGGCGAGAAACACCATATATTTT.

This clonotype appeared many times. The genes are TRBV30 and TRBJ1-2; the D is unclear. CDR3 size: 11 residues. Trimming stripped 0 bases from V and 5 bases from J, with 4 bases between. From germline, CDR1 is GTSNPN and CDR2 SVGIG (reference sequence). This CDR3 is CAWSVKYGYTF. CDR3 sequence (DNA): TGTGCCTGGAGTGTTAAGTATGGCTACACCTTC.

This clonotype was recorded at least ten times. The chain uses TRBV20-1 and TRBJ2-1; D call uncertain. Germline loops: CDR1 DFQATT, CDR2 SNEGSKA (reference sequence). CDR3 length: 17 residues. V dropped 5 bases and J dropped 9 bases, with 29 bases sitting between them. The CDR3 is CSARLVISGSFSGEQFF. The CDR3 coding sequence is TGCAGTGCTCGCTTGGTTATAAGTGGTTCGTTCTCCGGTGAGCAGTTCTTC.

This clonotype was counted at least ten times. The genes are TRBV10-3 and TRBJ1-3; 8 bases are shared with TRBD1. This CDR3 comprises 17 residues. The trim removed 6 bases at V and 0 bases at J, leaving 10 bases unmatched. Germline V CDR1 and CDR2: ENHRY, SYGVKD. CDR3 DNA: TGTGCCATCAGATCGGACAGGGACATCTTCTCTGGAAACACCATATATTTT. It yields the protein CAIRSDRDIFSGNTIYF.

This clonotype came up many times. CDR3 coding DNA: TGTGCCAGCAGTTACCGAGAGGGGGGCTCCGGGGAGCTGTTTTTT. It is translated as CASSYREGGSGELFF. J is TRBJ2-2 and V is TRBV6-5; possibly TRBD1 or TRBD2 for D (6 bases each). The CDR3 loop spans 15 amino acids. The germline gives CDR1 MNHEY, CDR2 SVGAGI. The germline V and J ends were trimmed by 2 bases and 6 bases, with 13 bases remaining between them.

The chain combines TRBV27 with TRBJ1-1; 7 bases are a match to TRBD1. Germline CDR1 and CDR2: MNHEY and SMNVEV (reference sequence). V lost 6 bases and J lost 4; bases outside the gene matches: 14. The CDR3 covers 16 residues. This CDR3 is CASRTDRENRGTEAFF. Written as DNA, the CDR3 is TGTGCCAGCAGAACCGACAGGGAAAACCGAGGCACTGAAGCTTTCTTT.

At least ten counts were recorded for this clonotype. This chain uses TRBV3-1 with TRBJ1-1, with D uncertain. Germline assignment: CDR1 LGHDT and CDR2 YNNKEL (reference sequence). The CDR3 is 13 amino acids. Between the trimmed V and J ends, which lost 1 base and 4 bases, there was a span of 7 bases. CDR3 in DNA: TGTGCCAGCAGCCAAGCTGGAGGCACTGAAGCTTTCTTT. The encoded protein is CASSQAGGTEAFF.

Many counts were recorded for this clonotype. The V call is TRBV30, the J call TRBJ2-3, with a weak D call TRBD2 (6 bases). This CDR3 has 14 residues. Trimming stripped 2 bases from V and 1 base from J, with 10 bases between. Germline CDR1 GTSNPN, CDR2 SVGIG (reference sequence). CDR3 bases: TGTGCCTGGAGTAGGACGGGAGGCACAGATACGCAGTATTTT. It codes for CAWSRTGGTDTQYF.

Of note for this clonotype: Given a much more abundant clone one base away, this may be a read error. The V and J genes are TRBV5-1 and TRBJ1-1, with 7 nucleotides matching TRBD1. CDR3 size: 15 residues. The ends lost 4 bases at V and 2 bases at J; junction bases unmatched: 8. Germline CDR1 is SGHRS and CDR2 is YFSETQ. The CDR3 region has the DNA TGCGCCAGCAGCGACTCGACAGGGCCCAACACTGAAGCTTTCTTT. Its protein product is CASSDSTGPNTEAFF.

This clonotype has at least ten counts. The DNA of the CDR3 is TGTGCCAGCAGTGGGATTCGTAGGGGCCAGGTTGCGCGTCAGCCCCAGCATTTT. Translating it yields CASSGIRRGQVARQPQHF. V and J are TRBV2 and TRBJ1-5; D may be TRBD1 (5 bases). CDR3 size: 18 residues. V was shortened by 4 bases and J by 6 bases, with 25 bases between the two germline ends. Per germline, CDR1 SNHLY and CDR2 FYNNEI.

Ten or more counts support this clonotype. In DNA form, the CDR3 reads TGCGCCAGCAGCCCGACGACGCGGGCTAGCGGGAGAGACGATACGCAGTATTTT. It codes for CASSPTTRASGRDDTQYF. The chain combines TRBV5-1 with TRBJ2-3, with 10 nucleotides matching TRBD2. Losses at the gene ends were 4 bases for V and 6 bases for J; bases not matched to a gene: 17. Germline assignment: CDR1 SGHRS and CDR2 YFSETQ. CDR3 length: 18 residues.

This clonotype was found many times. The V gene is TRBV28, the J gene TRBJ1-2; no reliable D call. V was clipped by 6 bases and J by 2 bases, with 10 bases between them. This CDR3 contains 13 residues. The V gene's germline CDR1 is MDHEN and CDR2 SYDVKM. CDR3 nucleotides: TGTGCCAGCAGGTCGGGTCCCAACTATGGCTACACCTTC. Its translation is CASRSGPNYGYTF.

This clonotype was seen only a few times. The chain is built from TRBV6-1 and TRBJ2-7, with 13 nucleotides matching TRBD2. The CDR3 runs 15 residues. Germline CDR1 and CDR2: MNHNS and SASEGT. J lost 6 bases, V lost 5 bases, and 7 bases had no gene match. CDR3 protein: CASSPATSGGGEQYF. The CDR3 bases are TGTGCCAGCAGTCCCGCCACTAGCGGGGGGGGCGAGCAGTACTTC.

This clonotype was detected ten times or more. The V gene is TRBV5-8, the J gene TRBJ2-3; D is undetermined. Between the trimmed V and J ends, which lost 4 bases and 2 bases, there was a span of 14 bases. The CDR3 has 15 residues. CDR1 SGHTS and CDR2 YDEGEE come from the germline V gene. CDR3 residues: CASSPRLSPTDTQYF. DNA for the CDR3: TGTGCCAGCAGCCCGCGGCTCTCGCCCACAGATACGCAGTATTTT. The full variable domain, completed using reference TRBV5-8 and TRBJ2-3, is EAGVTQSPTHLIKTRGQQATLRCSPISGHTSVYWYQQALGLGLQFLLWYDEGEERNRGNFPPRFSGRQFPNYSSELNVNALELEDSALYLCASSPRLSPTDTQYFGPGTRLTVL.

This clonotype was recorded many times. The chain recombines TRBV6-1 with TRBJ2-1, with 9 bases identical to TRBD2. In germline, CDR1 is MNHNS, CDR2 SASEGT. Trimming removed 5 bases from V and 6 bases from J; junction bases left unmatched: 2. CDR3 length equals 13 residues. The CDR3 DNA reads TGTGCCAGCAGTCTAGCGGGAATCAATGAGCAGTTCTTC. It encodes CASSLAGINEQFF.

This clonotype was recorded at least ten times. The chain links TRBV6-2 or TRBV6-3 to TRBJ2-7; no firm D call. This CDR3 region has 12 residues. The germline V and J ends were trimmed by 0 bases and 2 bases, with 2 bases remaining between them. Germline V gene lookup returns CDR1 MNHEY and CDR2 SVGEGT. This CDR3 is CASSYSAYEQYF. The CDR3 nucleotides are TGTGCCAGCAGTTACTCGGCCTACGAGCAGTACTTC.

This clonotype came up many times. The rearrangement links TRBV7-9 to TRBJ2-1, with 9 bases lining up with TRBD1. CDR1 is SEHNR, CDR2 FQNEAQ, per germline (reference sequence). The CDR3 spans 17 residues. Trimming removed 5 bases from V and 8 bases from J; junction bases left unmatched: 16. The CDR3 spells CASSTHMGTGRSDEQFF. The DNA for the CDR3 is TGTGCCAGCAGCACGCACATGGGGACAGGGCGTTCTGATGAGCAGTTCTTC.

This clonotype was counted many times. The V call is TRBV12-3 or TRBV12-4, the J call TRBJ1-1; no clear D gene. Deletions cut 6 bases from V and 1 base from J, with 9 bases between. This CDR3 comprises 13 residues. The CDR3 DNA follows: TGTGCCAGCAGACCCCGGGAGAACACTGAAGCTTTCTTT. This codes for CASRPRENTEAFF.

This clonotype was seen repeatedly, ten times or more. The rearrangement joins TRBV6-5 to TRBJ1-4; tentatively, D is TRBD1 (5 bases). Germline values: CDR1 MNHEY, CDR2 SVGAGI. The CDR3 sequence is 14 residues long. V lost 3 bases and J 7 bases, leaving 12 bases between the germline ends. CDR3 loop: CASSYRSQGEKLFF. CDR3 sequence (DNA): TGTGCCAGCAGTTATCGGTCTCAGGGTGAAAAACTGTTTTTT.

This clonotype occurred many times. The chain has TRBV7-3 and TRBJ2-3; the D gene is possibly TRBD2 (6 bases). V gave up 6 bases and J gave up 5 bases, with 15 bases separating them. The length of the CDR3 is 14 residues. Germline CDR1 reads SGHTA; CDR2 reads FQGTGA. The CDR3 DNA follows: TGTGCCAGCAGGTCGGACTATGTGGAAGATACGCAGTATTTT. Translating gives CASRSDYVEDTQYF.

This clonotype was counted at least ten times. The chain uses TRBV6-2 or TRBV6-3 and TRBJ2-1, with 11 bases identical to TRBD2. This CDR3 spans 17 amino acids. After removal of 5 bases from V and 4 bases from J, the junction contained 10 bases not matched to a gene. The germline gives CDR1 MNHEY, CDR2 SVGEGT. Written as DNA, the CDR3 is TGTGCCAGCAGTCGCCCGGGACTAGCGGATAAATACAATGAGCAGTTCTTC. Translating it yields CASSRPGLADKYNEQFF.

This clonotype was detected once. The chain couples TRBV19 to TRBJ1-2, with 8 nucleotides matching TRBD1. Germline V gives CDR1 LNHDA, CDR2 SQIVND (reference sequence). CDR3 length: 13 residues. V lost 5 bases to trimming and J lost 3 bases; unmatched junction nucleotides: 2. CDR3 DNA sequence: TGTGCCAGTAGTCCGACAGGGGACTATGGCTACACCTTC. Protein sequence: CASSPTGDYGYTF.

There are many counts of this clonotype. The J gene is TRBJ1-5, the V gene TRBV6-5; D may be TRBD1 (5 bases). This CDR3 region has 12 residues. The germline V gene has CDR1 MNHEY and CDR2 SVGAGI. Deletions cut 2 bases from V and 13 bases from J, with 12 bases between. The CDR3 DNA follows: TGTGCCAGCAGTTACGTGGGGGAGGATCAGCATTTT. It yields the protein CASSYVGEDQHF.

There are many counts of this clonotype. V is TRBV9 and J is TRBJ2-3; 11 bases are a match to TRBD2. Germline V gene lookup returns CDR1 SGDLS and CDR2 YYNGEE. This CDR3 spans 20 amino acids. V gave up 3 bases and J gave up 1 base; unmatched junction bases: 16. The CDR3 DNA reads as TGTGCCAGCAGCGCCGAAACGACTAGCGGGATCTTAAGGGGCACAGATACGCAGTATTTT. Protein: CASSAETTSGILRGTDTQYF.

This chain connects TRBV20-1 to TRBJ2-5; D is uncertain. Germline V CDR1 and CDR2: DFQATT, SNEGSKA (reference sequence). V dropped 0 bases and J dropped 9 bases, with 35 bases sitting between them. This CDR3 is built from 20 residues. The CDR3 reads CSARDVLLSTKRPRLFAQYF. The DNA for the CDR3 is TGCAGTGCTAGAGATGTGCTTCTATCAACCAAGAGACCCAGATTATTTGCCCAGTACTTC.